These 17 T cell receptor beta chains were all obtained from the same sample, sequenced in a study of pediatric ulcerative colitis. Method: immunoSEQ multiplex PCR; TCRdb's copy keeps in-frame clones and lacks some. This sample has about 36,000 clones, with more than 70% found just once. Rectal tissue came from one to two pinch biopsies taken at colonoscopy. Source material: gut tissue. The receptors here all came from a boy between 5 and 17 years old with moderate ulcerative colitis.

This rearrangement joins TRBV4-3 to TRBJ2-5, with 9 bases that match TRBD1. Per the germline V gene, CDR1 is LGHNA and CDR2 is YSLEER. The CDR3 is 14 amino acids. Germline trimming cut 3 bases from V and 6 bases from J; bases unmatched to any gene: 5. The CDR3 coding sequence is TGCGCCAGCAGCCAGGTGGACAGGGGACAGACCCAGTACTTC. Protein product: CASSQVDRGQTQYF.

This clone has more than one count but fewer than ten. The rearrangement links TRBV5-1 to TRBJ2-5, with D perhaps given as TRBD1 or TRBD2 (5 bases each). The CDR3 has 13 amino acids. Germline CDR1 and CDR2: SGHRS and YFSETQ. V shed 3 bases and J shed 5 bases, with 11 bases lying between them. CDR3 sequence: CASSSLWGETQYF. As DNA, the CDR3 is TGCGCCAGCAGCTCACTGTGGGGGGAGACCCAGTACTTC.

The chain carries TRBV6-4 and TRBJ2-3; 13 nucleotides align to TRBD2. Germline loops: CDR1 MRHNA, CDR2 SNTAGT. With V trimmed by 5 bases and J by 4 bases, 3 bases remained unmatched. This CDR3 has 15 residues. The CDR3 DNA follows: TGTGCCAGCAGTCCCGGGACTAGCGGGGCAGATACGCAGTATTTT. Its translation is CASSPGTSGADTQYF.

The chain uses TRBV6-4 and TRBJ2-6; D is unresolved. Germline CDR1 and CDR2: MRHNA and SNTAGT. The V and J ends lost 2 bases and 0 bases respectively, with 2 bases between them. CDR3 size: 14 residues. The CDR3 is CASSDNSGANVLTF. CDR3 bases: TGTGCCAGCAGTGACAACTCTGGGGCCAACGTCCTGACTTTC.

The chain recombines TRBV10-3 with TRBJ1-5, with D maybe TRBD1 (6 bases). The CDR3 is 16 residues long. From germline, CDR1 is ENHRY and CDR2 SYGVKD. Trimming stripped 3 bases from V and 4 bases from J, with 16 bases between. The CDR3 sequence is CAISDQGPRSNQPQHF. CDR3 bases: TGTGCCATCAGTGATCAGGGGCCACGGAGTAATCAGCCCCAGCATTTT.

The sample holds a few counts of this clone. V usage is TRBV6-1 and J usage is TRBJ1-3; D uncertain. There are 12 residues in the CDR3. Trimming took off 9 bases at V and 0 bases at J, with 6 bases between the two ends. Germline assignment: CDR1 MNHNS and CDR2 SASEGT. The CDR3 here is CASGVSGNTIYF. The CDR3 DNA reads as TGTGCCAGTGGGGTCTCTGGAAACACCATATATTTT.

This sequence joins TRBV18 and TRBJ1-4; D remains ambiguous. Trimming removed 3 bases from V and 7 bases from J, with 12 bases in between. From germline, CDR1 is KGHSH and CDR2 LQKENI. The CDR3 is 14 amino acids. The CDR3 coding sequence is TGTGCCAGCTCACCGGTCCACTTTGGTGAAAAACTGTTTTTT. Amino acid sequence: CASSPVHFGEKLFF.

The rearrangement uses TRBV9 and TRBJ1-5; possible D gene TRBD1, 6 bases. CDR3 length: 15 residues. Trimming removed 4 bases from V and 3 bases from J, with 14 bases in between. Germline V gene sequence: CDR1 SGDLS, CDR2 YYNGEE. The CDR3 DNA follows: TGTGCCAGCAGCAGCTGGGCAGGGGTCAATCAGCCCCAGCATTTT. Translated, it gives CASSSWAGVNQPQHF.

The chain employs TRBV18 and TRBJ2-7; TRBD2 is a possible D gene (6 bases). The CDR3 has 14 residues. Trimming took off 3 bases at V and 6 bases at J, with 15 bases between the two ends. From germline, CDR1 is KGHSH and CDR2 LQKENI. For the CDR3, the DNA is TGTGCCAGCTCACCCGGACTATCCCTTGGCGAGCAGTACTTC. Translation: CASSPGLSLGEQYF.

This chain links TRBV6-1 with TRBJ2-7; 9 bases align to TRBD2. This CDR3 spans 17 amino acids. Germline CDR1 reads MNHNS; CDR2 reads SASEGT. The junction had 7 bases not matched to a gene; V was cut back by 1 base and J by 0 bases. This CDR3 reads CASSEVAGGPGSYEQYF. In nucleotides, the CDR3 is TGTGCCAGCAGTGAAGTGGCGGGGGGGCCCGGCTCCTACGAGCAGTACTTC.

The table lists this clone with a few counts. The chain couples TRBV5-6 to TRBJ1-2; D is possibly TRBD1 (5 bases). V lost 9 bases, J lost 8 bases, and 11 bases lay in between. The CDR3 runs 10 residues. Germline CDR1 is SGHDT and CDR2 is YYEEEE. CDR3 region: CAICWGGYTF. In DNA form, the CDR3 reads TGTGCCATCTGCTGGGGGGGCTACACCTTC.

The CDR3 DNA reads TGTGCGATTACAGGGGAATCTAATGGCTACACCTTC. This sequence encodes CAITGESNGYTF. The V call is TRBV28, the J call TRBJ1-2; TRBD1 agrees at 7 bases. Germline V lookup: CDR1 MDHEN, CDR2 SYDVKM. The CDR3 consists of 12 residues.

V usage is TRBV2 and J usage is TRBJ2-5, with 10 positions matching TRBD2. The CDR3 is 14 residues long. Germline CDR1 SNHLY, CDR2 FYNNEI. With V trimmed by 4 bases and J by 5 bases, 4 bases remained unmatched. The CDR3 bases are TGTGCCAGCAGTGTTCTAGCGGGGGTGGAGACCCAGTACTTC. Translated: CASSVLAGVETQYF.

The rearrangement uses TRBV29-1 and TRBJ2-1, with 10 bases matching TRBD1. The CDR3 is 14 amino acids. J lost 5 bases, V lost 4 bases, and 5 bases had no gene match. Germline V gene data show CDR1 as SQVTM and CDR2 as ANQGSEA. The CDR3 loop is CSVAGQGFHNEQFF. Written as DNA, the CDR3 is TGCAGCGTTGCGGGACAGGGGTTCCACAATGAGCAGTTCTTC.

The chain couples TRBV10-3 to TRBJ2-7; D is perhaps TRBD1 (5 bases). Per germline, CDR1 ENHRY and CDR2 SYGVKD. CDR3 length: 12 amino acids. V gave up 2 bases and J gave up 3 bases, with 5 bases separating them. The CDR3 region has the DNA TGTGCCATCAGTGAGGACAGCTACGAGCAGTACTTC. Translated, it gives CAISEDSYEQYF.

This clone has only a few counts. This chain uses TRBV2 with TRBJ1-4, with D possibly matching TRBD1 (5 bases). The germline V gene has CDR1 SNHLY and CDR2 FYNNEI. CDR3 length equals 18 residues. Trimming took 2 bases from V and 0 from J, leaving 16 bases between them. The CDR3 is CASSERQWVVSTNEKLFF. The CDR3, as DNA: TGTGCCAGCAGTGAAAGACAGTGGGTGGTATCAACTAATGAAAAACTGTTTTTT. The variable domain in full, with the rest retrieved from reference TRBV2 and TRBJ1-4, is EPEVTQTPSHQVTQMGQEVILRCVPISNHLYFYWYRQILGQKVEFLVSFYNNEISEKSEIFDDQFSVERPDGSNFTLKIRSTKLEDSAMYFCASSERQWVVSTNEKLFFGSGTQLSVL.

The chain uses TRBV5-1 and TRBJ1-3; D not certain. Trimming shortened V by 0 bases and J by 7 bases, and 8 bases separated the two germline ends. Germline CDR1 SGHRS, CDR2 YFSETQ. The CDR3 extends over 13 amino acids. CDR3 sequence (DNA): TGCGCCAGCAGCTTGGGTTTGCGGAACACCATATATTTT. This encodes CASSLGLRNTIYF.